A selection of T cell receptor beta chains follows, all from one sample in a study of blood T cell repertoires in COVID-19. Assay: immunoSEQ multiplex PCR; the TCRdb copy retains only in-frame clones and omits some. The data contain 250,000 to 350,000 clones, around 85% of them singletons. Sequencing input: peripheral blood. The receptors here all came from a human donor with COVID-19, enrolled during active disease. The donor label of this sample is uncertain. The CDR3 runs from the conserved cysteine through the conserved F or W. D genes are given only for firm matches. The size field is filled for only some rows; it gives once, few, many or a size class.

clone size,D gene,J gene,V gene,CDR3 DNA,CDR3 protein
-,-,TRBJ1-5,TRBV24-1,TGTGCCACCAGTGAGGCCACTCAGCCCCAGCATTTT,CATSEATQPQHF
-,TRBD1,TRBJ2-7,TRBV5-4,TGTGCCAGCAGCTTGGACGGACAGGCAGGCGAGCAGTACTTC,CASSLDGQAGEQYF
-,-,TRBJ1-2,TRBV29-1,TGCAGCGGCAAGACTGGAGGCTACACCTTC,CSGKTGGYTF
-,TRBD2,TRBJ2-7,TRBV11-2,TGTGCCAGCAGCTCAGTACCCAGCGGGAGCCCCAACGAGCAGTACTTC,CASSSVPSGSPNEQYF
once,-,TRBJ1-5,TRBV7-2,TGTGCCAGCAGCTTAATCCCCGAGCCTCGACAGCCCCAGCATTTT,CASSLIPEPRQPQHF
few,TRBD1,TRBJ1-3,TRBV7-6,TGTGCCAGCAGCGGACAGGGATACACCATATATTTT,CASSGQGYTIYF
once,TRBD1,TRBJ1-2,TRBV10-3,TGTGCCATCAGTGAGTCGGGACAGGGGACCGGCTACACCTTC,CAISESGQGTGYTF
-,TRBD2,TRBJ2-2,TRBV5-1,TGCGCCAGCAGCTTGGACCGCGGGGGCGGGGAGCTGTTTTTT,CASSLDRGGGELFF
-,-,TRBJ2-2,TRBV20-1,TGCAGTGCTAGTCCAGGGGTTGGCACCGGGGAGCTGTTTTTT,CSASPGVGTGELFF
-,-,TRBJ2-3,TRBV19,TGTGCCAGTAGTACAGGGGTGGGCGACACAGATACGCAGTATTTT,CASSTGVGDTDTQYF
-,TRBD2,TRBJ2-3,TRBV20-1,TGCAGTGCTAGTGGGTCTCACGATAGCGGGAGAACAGATACGCAGTATTTT,CSASGSHDSGRTDTQYF
few,-,TRBJ2-3,TRBV11-3,TGTGCCAGCAGCACCGGGACAACCAGCACAGATACGCAGTATTTT,CASSTGTTSTDTQYF
-,-,TRBJ1-1,TRBV7-3,TGTGCCAGCAGCTTAAATGGGGGGGAGAACACTGAAGCTTTCTTT,CASSLNGGENTEAFF
many,TRBD1,TRBJ2-3,TRBV7-2,TGTGCCAGCAGCTTCGACAGGGGGCTGGGAGATACGCAGTATTTT,CASSFDRGLGDTQYF
-,-,TRBJ2-1,TRBV9,TGTGCCAGCAGCCAAGACTACAGCTCCTACAATGAGCAGTTCTTC,CASSQDYSSYNEQFF
-,TRBD2,TRBJ2-1,TRBV9,TGTGCCAGCAGCGTAGACCCGACTAGCGGGCCTTACAATGAGCAGTTCTTC,CASSVDPTSGPYNEQFF
few,TRBD1,TRBJ1-2,TRBV7-3,TGTGCCAGCAGCTTAACAGACAGGGAAGATGGCTACACCTTC,CASSLTDREDGYTF
-,-,TRBJ1-2,TRBV5-1,TGCGCCAGCAATCGTCAAGGGGCGAGTGATGGCTACACCTTC,CASNRQGASDGYTF
-,-,TRBJ2-1,TRBV5-1,TGCGCCAGCAGCATCCAGTTAAATGAGCAGTTCTTC,CASSIQLNEQFF
-,TRBD2,TRBJ2-3,TRBV11-3,TGTGCCAGCAGCTCCCAGACTAGCGGGAACACAGATACGCAGTATTTT,CASSSQTSGNTDTQYF
-,-,TRBJ1-5,TRBV27,TGTGCCAGCAGTTCTTATAGCAATCAGCCCCAGCATTTT,CASSSYSNQPQHF
many,-,TRBJ2-7,TRBV2,TGTGCCAGCAGCAGACTCATCCTCGAGCAGTACTTC,CASSRLILEQYF
few,-,TRBJ1-5,TRBV10-3,TGTGCCATCAGTGACGCGCGCGATCAGCCCCAGCATTTT,CAISDARDQPQHF
-,-,TRBJ1-5,TRBV5-4,TGTGCCAGCAGCTTGGACGGGGGAGGCAATCAGCCCCAGCATTTT,CASSLDGGGNQPQHF
-,TRBD1,TRBJ2-7,TRBV18,TGTGCCAGCTCACAGTACGGACAGGGCTACGAGCAGTACTTC,CASSQYGQGYEQYF
-,TRBD1,TRBJ1-2,TRBV11-2,TGTGCCAGCAGCCCCCATATGACAGGGTCTAATGGCTACACCTTC,CASSPHMTGSNGYTF
-,-,TRBJ1-3,TRBV30,TGTGCCTGGAAAATAAAGGGAGGTGGAAACACCATATATTTT,CAWKIKGGGNTIYF
-,-,TRBJ1-3,TRBV5-5,TGTGCCAGCAGCTTGGGGCAGGCTGGAAACACCATATATTTT,CASSLGQAGNTIYF
-,TRBD1,TRBJ1-2,TRBV6-1,TGTGCCAGCAGTGAAGCCGTGGGACAGGCGATTTATGGCTACACCTTC,CASSEAVGQAIYGYTF
-,TRBD2,TRBJ2-5,TRBV29-1,TGCAGCGCCCGATTCGCGGGAGGCCCCCAAGAGACCCAGTACTTC,CSARFAGGPQETQYF
-,TRBD1,TRBJ2-3,TRBV25-1,TGTGCCAGCAGTGACCCTGGCAGGGGGCCATCCCAAGATACGCAGTATTTT,CASSDPGRGPSQDTQYF
-,-,TRBJ2-3,TRBV9,TGTGCCAGCAGCGTAGTAGCCCGTCGGGAGACGCAGTATTTT,CASSVVARRETQYF
-,-,TRBJ2-5,TRBV30,TGTGCCTGGAGACTCCGCGAGACCCAGTACTTC,CAWRLRETQYF
-,-,TRBJ2-1,TRBV28,TGTGCCAGCAGTTCGGGGGGCGGGTACAATGAGCAGTTCTTC,CASSSGGGYNEQFF
-,TRBD2,TRBJ2-1,TRBV4-1,TGCGCCAGCAGCCAAGGGGGGGGGAACGTCTATGAGCAGTTCTTC,CASSQGGGNVYEQFF
-,TRBD2,TRBJ2-3,TRBV4-3,TGCGCCAGCAGCCCCGGGACTAGCGGACGCACAGATACGCAGTATTTT,CASSPGTSGRTDTQYF
-,-,TRBJ1-1,TRBV14,TGTGCCAGCAGCATCACAGTTAACACTGAAGCTTTCTTT,CASSITVNTEAFF
-,-,TRBJ2-1,TRBV5-1,TGCGCCAGCAGCAAAAGCTATCGGACGGGACTTATAATCTACAATGAGCAGTTCTTC,CASSKSYRTGLIIYNEQFF
once,TRBD2,TRBJ2-1,TRBV9,TGTGCCAGCAGCGCCGGGGGACTAGCGGGACGGTCTGGCAATGAGCAGTTCTTC,CASSAGGLAGRSGNEQFF
-,TRBD2,TRBJ2-7,TRBV5-4,TGTGCCAGCAGCCCCGGGACTAGCGTATACGAGCAGTACTTC,CASSPGTSVYEQYF
-,-,TRBJ1-2,TRBV6-5,TGTGCCAGCAGTTACGACAGCCCTAACTATGGCTACACCTTC,CASSYDSPNYGYTF
-,-,TRBJ2-7,TRBV11-2,TGTGCCAGCAGCTTAGACCGAGGACAAACCCCGCAGTACTTC,CASSLDRGQTPQYF
-,-,TRBJ1-3,TRBV30,TGTGCCTGGAGCGGGGGGGATTCTGGAAACACCATATATTTT,CAWSGGDSGNTIYF
few,TRBD2,TRBJ2-7,TRBV11-2,TGTGCCAGCAGCTTTTTCCCCCGCGGGAGGCAGGGGAACGAGCAGTACTTC,CASSFFPRGRQGNEQYF
once,TRBD1,TRBJ1-1,TRBV29-1,TGCAGCGTTCGACTAGACAGGGTTAGCACTGAAGCTTTCTTT,CSVRLDRVSTEAFF
-,TRBD2,TRBJ2-7,TRBV11-3,TGTGCCAGCAGCTTAGATCAATTAACTCCGGGACTAGCGGGCTACGAGCAGTACTTC,CASSLDQLTPGLAGYEQYF
-,-,TRBJ2-5,TRBV11-2,TGTGCCAGCAGCTTAGATGGGACACCCGGACAAGAGACCCAGTACTTC,CASSLDGTPGQETQYF
-,TRBD1,TRBJ1-5,TRBV10-3,TGTGCCATCAGTGAGAGGGCAGGGGGAAGCAATCAGCCCCAGCATTTT,CAISERAGGSNQPQHF
-,TRBD2,TRBJ2-1,TRBV7-3,TGTGCCAGCAGCTTAACGTGGGCGGGAGTAGGGGATGAGCAGTTCTTC,CASSLTWAGVGDEQFF
-,-,TRBJ2-7,TRBV3-1/TRBV3-2,TGTGCCAGCAGCCCCGGGAATTACGAGCAGTACTTC,CASSPGNYEQYF
-,-,TRBJ2-5,TRBV7-2,TGTGCCAGCAGCTTTATACAGTTCGAGACCCAGTACTTC,CASSFIQFETQYF
-,-,TRBJ1-2,TRBV20-1,TGCAGTGCTAGTCCCCCATCACAGGGACCGGGCTACACCTTC,CSASPPSQGPGYTF
-,-,TRBJ1-4,TRBV28,TGTGCCAGCAGTCTAAGGTCAGGGACTTATGAAAAACTGTTTTTT,CASSLRSGTYEKLFF
-,TRBD1,TRBJ2-7,TRBV28,TGTGCCAGTAGACCGGACAGGACGATCTACGAGCAGTACTTC,CASRPDRTIYEQYF
-,-,TRBJ2-7,TRBV30,TGTGCCTGGACACAGGGTCTAAACGAGCAGTACTTC,CAWTQGLNEQYF
-,-,TRBJ1-1,TRBV5-1,TGCGCCAGCAGAACGGGTTATGAAGCTTTCTTT,CASRTGYEAFF
-,-,TRBJ1-3,TRBV19,TGTGCCAGTAGTACCCGGGACTTCACTGGCGGAAACACCATATATTTT,CASSTRDFTGGNTIYF
-,TRBD2,TRBJ2-2,TRBV11-2,TGTGCCAGCAGCTGGGGACTACGGGAGCTCTTCACCGGGGAGCTGTTTTTT,CASSWGLRELFTGELFF
-,TRBD1,TRBJ1-2,TRBV10-3,TGTGCCAGCGGGACAGGGGGCTTGGACTATGGCTACACCTTC,CASGTGGLDYGYTF